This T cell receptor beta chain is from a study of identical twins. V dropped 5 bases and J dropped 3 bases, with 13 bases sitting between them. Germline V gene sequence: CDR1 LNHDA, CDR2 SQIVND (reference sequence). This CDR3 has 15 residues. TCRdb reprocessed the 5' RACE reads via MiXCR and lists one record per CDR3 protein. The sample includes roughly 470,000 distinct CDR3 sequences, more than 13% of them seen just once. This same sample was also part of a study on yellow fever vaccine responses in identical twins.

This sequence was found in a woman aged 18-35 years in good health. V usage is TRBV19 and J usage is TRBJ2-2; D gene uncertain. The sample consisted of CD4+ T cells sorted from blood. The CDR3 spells CASSQGNVDTGELFF. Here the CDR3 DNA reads TGTGCCAGTAGTCAAGGGAATGTCGACACCGGGGAGCTGTTTTTT.